This record looks at one TCR beta chain sequence and its context. Profiled with immunoSEQ multiplex PCR; TCRdb holds only in-frame clones, not every one. The repertoire holds more than 110,000 clones, with about four fifths as singletons. Looked up from germline, CDR1 is WNHNN and CDR2 is SYGVQD (reference sequence). Trimming removed 0 bases from V and 1 base from J, with 6 bases in between. This CDR3 has 14 amino acids. The data were obtained in a study of blood T cell repertoires in COVID-19. The specimen sequenced was PBMCs or T cells enriched from blood (not recorded which). The chain is built from TRBV10-1 and TRBJ2-5; D unclear. This sequence originates from a man aged 35 to 55 with acute COVID-19. CDR3 nucleotide sequence: TGCGCCAGCAGTGAGTCAAGCCGCCAAGAGACCCAGTACTTC. Its translation is CASSESSRQETQYF.